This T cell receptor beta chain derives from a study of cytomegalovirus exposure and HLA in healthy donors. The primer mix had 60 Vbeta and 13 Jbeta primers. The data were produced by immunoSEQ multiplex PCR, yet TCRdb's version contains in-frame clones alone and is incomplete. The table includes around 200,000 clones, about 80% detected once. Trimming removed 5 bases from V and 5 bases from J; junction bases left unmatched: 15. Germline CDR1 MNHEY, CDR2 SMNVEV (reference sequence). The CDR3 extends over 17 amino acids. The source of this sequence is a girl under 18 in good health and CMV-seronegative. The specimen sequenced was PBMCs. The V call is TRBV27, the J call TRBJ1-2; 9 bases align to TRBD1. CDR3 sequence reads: CASSPVPGQGLKYGYTF. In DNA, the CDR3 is TGTGCCAGCAGTCCTGTCCCGGGACAGGGCCTAAAGTATGGCTACACCTTC.